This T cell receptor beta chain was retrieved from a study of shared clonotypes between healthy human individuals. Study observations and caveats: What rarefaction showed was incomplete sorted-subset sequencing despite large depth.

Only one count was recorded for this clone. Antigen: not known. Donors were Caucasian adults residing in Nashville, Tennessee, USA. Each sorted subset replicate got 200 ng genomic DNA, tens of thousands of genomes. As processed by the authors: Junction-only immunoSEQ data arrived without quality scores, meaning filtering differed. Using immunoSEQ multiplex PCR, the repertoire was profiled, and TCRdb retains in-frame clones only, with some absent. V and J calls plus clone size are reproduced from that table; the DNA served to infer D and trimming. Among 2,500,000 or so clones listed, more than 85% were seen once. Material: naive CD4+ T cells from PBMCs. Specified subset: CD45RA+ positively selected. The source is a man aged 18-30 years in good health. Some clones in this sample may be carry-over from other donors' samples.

CDR3 DNA sequence: TGCGCCAGCACCCTTCTTGTTTCGGGGTCCACTGAAGCTTTCTTT. Encoded protein: CASTLLVSGSTEAFF. The V and J genes are TRBV5-1 and TRBJ1-1, with D unresolved. The germline gives CDR1 SGHRS, CDR2 YFSETQ. The CDR3 is made up of 15 amino acids. V lost 6 bases to trimming and J lost 4 bases, with 19 bases between them.